Listed here are 23 T cell receptor beta chains from one sample, sequenced in a study of OX40 agonist ivuxolimab in advanced cancers. Libraries were prepared by immunoSEQ multiplex PCR; TCRdb keeps only in-frame clonotypes and omits some of them. The sample lists some 40,000 clones, over 60% occurring once. Sequencing was performed on CD4+ or CD8+ T cells sorted from blood, taken in a trial of the OX40 agonist ivuxolimab. These receptors were collected from an adult with an advanced solid tumor such as melanoma, head and neck, liver or kidney cancer.

This sequence joins TRBV28 and TRBJ2-1; TRBD2 matches 8 bases. CDR1 is MDHEN, CDR2 SYDVKM, per germline. With 1 base clipped from V and 7 bases from J, the junction kept 6 bases outside the gene matches. This CDR3 has 15 residues. The CDR3 DNA is TGTGCCAGCAGTTTATCGGCGGGAGGCTTAAATGAGCAGTTCTTC. It encodes CASSLSAGGLNEQFF.

The chain recombines TRBV7-2 with TRBJ2-7; D is ambiguous. The CDR3 consists of 15 residues. CDR1 and CDR2 from the germline V gene are SGHTA and FQGNSA. V gave up 0 bases and J gave up 0 bases, with 9 bases separating them. CDR3 sequence reads: CASSLAATPSYEQYF. CDR3 coding DNA: TGTGCCAGCAGCTTAGCTGCGACACCCTCCTACGAGCAGTACTTC.

This clone was observed a handful of times. This rearrangement joins TRBV2 to TRBJ1-5; D gene ambiguous. Germline CDR1 reads SNHLY; CDR2 reads FYNNEI. The CDR3 is 14 amino acids. V was shortened by 1 base and J by 2 bases, with 6 bases between the two germline ends. CDR3 coding DNA: TGTGCCAGCAGTGAAGACGTTGGCAATCAGCCCCAGCATTTT. Its translation is CASSEDVGNQPQHF. Variable domain in full (rest from reference TRBV2 and TRBJ1-5): EPEVTQTPSHQVTQMGQEVILRCVPISNHLYFYWYRQILGQKVEFLVSFYNNEISEKSEIFDDQFSVERPDGSNFTLKIRSTKLEDSAMYFCASSEDVGNQPQHFGDGTRLSIL.

This chain uses TRBV11-1 with TRBJ2-7; no firm D call. Germline CDR1 and CDR2: SGHAT and FQDESV (reference sequence). V was cut by 7 bases and J by 0 bases, with 13 bases left in between. The CDR3 contains 14 residues. CDR3 sequence reads: CASTYGPTSYEQYF. The CDR3, as DNA: TGTGCCAGCACCTACGGACCTACCTCCTACGAGCAGTACTTC.

The rearrangement links TRBV19 to TRBJ1-5; 7 bases line up with TRBD1. Germline V CDR1 and CDR2: LNHDA, SQIVND (reference sequence). CDR3 length equals 16 residues. J was trimmed by 0 bases and V by 5 bases; bases with no gene match: 7. CDR3 region: CASSVGRQGSNQPQHF. The CDR3 DNA is TGTGCCAGTAGTGTGGGGCGACAGGGTAGCAATCAGCCCCAGCATTTT.

The CDR3 here is CASSWGTSGRARETQYF. The CDR3 DNA reads as TGTGCCAGCAGCTGGGGGACTAGCGGGAGGGCCCGAGAGACCCAGTACTTC. The chain uses TRBV11-2 and TRBJ2-5; TRBD2 agrees at 16 bases. V dropped 4 bases and J dropped 4; count of bases not matched to a gene: 6. Germline-derived CDR1 and CDR2 are SGHAT and FQNNGV. The CDR3 length is 17 residues.

V and J are TRBV6-5 and TRBJ2-7; 8 bases match TRBD2. Trimming took 6 bases from V and 3 from J; bases not matched to a gene: 4. CDR1 is MNHEY, CDR2 SVGAGI, per germline. CDR3 length: 13 residues. The CDR3: CASSLTSGYEQYF. The CDR3 DNA reads as TGTGCCAGCAGCCTAACTAGCGGCTACGAGCAGTACTTC.

This chain joins TRBV18 and TRBJ1-1; no clear D gene. Trimming left V 7 bases short and J 0 bases short, with 12 bases between. From germline, CDR1 is KGHSH and CDR2 LQKENI. This CDR3 region has 14 residues. This CDR3 reads CASFPAVMNTEAFF. The DNA for the CDR3 is TGTGCCAGCTTCCCGGCAGTCATGAACACTGAAGCTTTCTTT.

The chain is built from TRBV7-6 and TRBJ2-1; 14 bases fit TRBD2. Germline V gives CDR1 SGHVS, CDR2 FNYEAQ. The CDR3 contains 15 residues. Losses at the gene ends were 5 bases for V and 7 bases for J; bases not matched to a gene: 4. The CDR3 protein is CASSPGLAGANEQFF. The CDR3 DNA sequence: TGTGCCAGCAGCCCGGGACTAGCGGGAGCTAATGAGCAGTTCTTC.

This clone was detected a few times. Here the CDR3 reads CASSDGTAFNEKLFF. Here the CDR3 DNA reads TGTGCCAGCAGCGACGGGACAGCCTTTAATGAAAAACTGTTTTTT. The chain couples TRBV13 to TRBJ1-4, with 7 bases fitting TRBD1. Germline CDR1 PRHDT, CDR2 FYEKMQ (reference sequence). The CDR3 extends over 15 amino acids. The V segment lost 5 bases and the J segment 4 bases; nucleotides outside the gene matches: 7.

The V and J genes are TRBV5-6 and TRBJ2-1; 7 nucleotides match TRBD2. Germline trimming cut 4 bases from V and 5 bases from J; bases unmatched to any gene: 9. CDR3 length equals 15 residues. CDR1 is SGHDT, CDR2 YYEEEE, per germline. CDR3 in amino acids: CASSPGLAADNEQFF. CDR3 coding DNA: TGTGCCAGCAGCCCGGGGCTAGCGGCAGACAATGAGCAGTTCTTC.

V usage is TRBV29-1 and J usage is TRBJ2-7; D is possibly TRBD2 (7 bases). This CDR3 has 14 residues. Germline CDR1 reads SQVTM; CDR2 reads ANQGSEA. V was shortened by 6 bases and J by 2 bases, with 17 bases between the two germline ends. The CDR3 DNA follows: TGCAGCGTCAAACGCGAGGGGGGGACCTACGAGCAGTACTTC. As protein: CSVKREGGTYEQYF.

This clone was counted once. The chain combines TRBV10-2 with TRBJ2-1; the D is unclear. Trimming stripped 2 bases from V and 9 bases from J, with 5 bases between. The germline V gene has CDR1 WSHSY and CDR2 SAAADI. The CDR3 length is 11 residues. CDR3 loop: CASSEKLEQFF. Here the CDR3 DNA reads TGCGCCAGCAGTGAGAAGCTTGAGCAGTTCTTC.

This chain links TRBV2 with TRBJ2-1; D may be TRBD1 (6 bases). Trimming pared 8 bases from V and 8 bases from J, leaving 16 bases between. Germline-derived CDR1 and CDR2 are SNHLY and FYNNEI. There are 13 residues in the CDR3. The CDR3 protein is CASDTGSGDEQFF. The CDR3 DNA reads as TGTGCCAGCGATACAGGGTCTGGCGATGAGCAGTTCTTC.

This sequence joins TRBV30 and TRBJ2-2; D gene uncertain. The CDR3 is made up of 16 amino acids. In germline, CDR1 is GTSNPN, CDR2 SVGIG (reference sequence). Trimming took 2 bases from V and 4 from J, leaving 17 bases between them. This chain's CDR3 is CAWSNLGLSSTGELFF. The CDR3 DNA is TGTGCCTGGAGTAACCTCGGGTTGTCGAGCACCGGGGAGCTGTTTTTT.

The V and J genes are TRBV6-6 and TRBJ2-7; D is ambiguous. Germline CDR1 and CDR2: MNHNY and SVGAGI (reference sequence). Trimming took 2 bases from V and 2 from J, leaving 7 bases between them. The CDR3 covers 13 residues. DNA for the CDR3: TGTGCCAGCAGTTACCCAACACCCTACGAGCAGTACTTC. Translated, it gives CASSYPTPYEQYF.

The rearrangement uses TRBV2 and TRBJ2-3; D remains unclear. Germline CDR1 and CDR2: SNHLY and FYNNEI. The CDR3 is made up of 12 amino acids. Trimming cost V 4 bases and J 6 bases, with 8 bases left between them. CDR3 coding DNA: TGTGCCAGCAGTGTCCGCCCCGATACGCAGTATTTT. Amino acid sequence: CASSVRPDTQYF. The whole variable domain, filled in from reference TRBV2 and TRBJ2-3, reads EPEVTQTPSHQVTQMGQEVILRCVPISNHLYFYWYRQILGQKVEFLVSFYNNEISEKSEIFDDQFSVERPDGSNFTLKIRSTKLEDSAMYFCASSVRPDTQYFGPGTRLTVL.

This rearrangement joins TRBV7-8 to TRBJ1-1; D remains ambiguous. The CDR3 covers 15 residues. Trimming removed 0 bases at V and 2 bases at J, with 10 bases between. The germline V gene has CDR1 SGHVS and CDR2 FQNEAQ. CDR3 DNA sequence: TGTGCCAGCAGCTTAGCTGTCGAGGCCAACACTGAAGCTTTCTTT. Protein product: CASSLAVEANTEAFF.

The chain recombines TRBV18 with TRBJ1-2; D is perhaps TRBD1 (6 bases). The CDR3 runs to 14 residues. The germline V and J ends were trimmed by 3 bases and 6 bases, with 14 bases remaining between them. Germline CDR1 KGHSH, CDR2 LQKENI. CDR3 nucleotides: TGTGCCAGCTCACCTCGACAGGAAGGGGATGGCTACACCTTC. Its protein product is CASSPRQEGDGYTF.

The chain is built from TRBV5-4 and TRBJ2-1; 13 bases are a match to TRBD2. V shed 0 bases, J shed 6 bases, and the junction held 3 bases outside the gene matches. CDR3 length equals 16 residues. Germline lookup yields CDR1 SGHNT and CDR2 YYREEE (reference sequence). The chain's CDR3 is CASSLGTSGGPNEQFF. CDR3 DNA sequence: TGTGCCAGCAGCTTGGGGACTAGCGGGGGACCCAATGAGCAGTTCTTC.

The chain is built from TRBV18 and TRBJ2-7; TRBD2 agrees at 14 bases. Germline loops: CDR1 KGHSH, CDR2 LQKENI. The CDR3 spans 15 residues. V lost 3 bases and J lost 7; bases outside the gene matches: 5. CDR3 in DNA: TGTGCCAGCTCACCGGGACTAGCGGGAGTATGGGAGCAGTACTTC. Translating gives CASSPGLAGVWEQYF.

The CDR3 DNA follows: TGCGCCAGCAGCCCCAATCTCAATGATGAAAAACTGTTTTTT. Protein sequence: CASSPNLNDEKLFF. The chain is built from TRBV4-3 and TRBJ1-4; D is unclear. Germline V gene data show CDR1 as LGHNA and CDR2 as YSLEER. V lost 4 bases and J 6 bases, leaving 12 bases between the germline ends. There are 14 residues in the CDR3.

This chain uses TRBV30 with TRBJ2-1; 13 bases are a match to TRBD2. Germline V lookup: CDR1 GTSNPN, CDR2 SVGIG (reference sequence). CDR3 length equals 16 residues. J gave up 6 bases and V 5 bases, and 10 bases lay outside the gene matches. The CDR3 sequence: CAWGLAGVSSGNEQFF. CDR3 bases: TGTGCCTGGGGACTAGCGGGAGTTTCGTCGGGCAATGAGCAGTTCTTC.